The next 9 T cell receptor beta chains were all read from a single sample in a study of T cell repertoires in cytomegalovirus infection (dated by TCRdb to the late 2010s). The meaning of the sample's treatment or condition label: in vitro stimulation with specific CMV peptide epitopes to enrich CMV-specific T cells. Instrument on record: Illumina HiSeq 1500. TCRdb handled the public reads itself, with Q25 trimming in fastp and clone calling in MiXCR, and kept productive beta chains. A single entry per CDR3 protein holds the most common genes and DNA from its merged rows. Within this sample are approximately 500,000 distinct CDR3 sequences, with roughly a third of them counted one time only. The top ten constitute roughly 15% of the sample. These receptors have no known antigen. Material: cultured PBMCs, obtained from culture after CMV antigen stimulation. The receptors were sampled from a human donor in good health (CMV status not recorded). Some clones in this sample may be carry-over from other donors' samples.

This clonotype was detected only a few times. The genes are TRBV6-2 or TRBV6-3 and TRBJ1-5; D remains ambiguous. The germline CDR1 and CDR2 sequences are MNHEY and SVGEGT. Trimming removed 6 bases from V and 7 bases from J, with 13 bases in between. CDR3 length: 13 amino acids. CDR3 protein: CASRPDRAQPQHF. CDR3 sequence (DNA): TGTGCCAGCAGACCAGATAGGGCACAGCCCCAGCATTTT.

This clonotype was seen a handful of times. V and J are TRBV19 and TRBJ1-1; D might be TRBD1 (5 bases). Germline CDR1 reads LNHDA; CDR2 reads SQIVND (reference sequence). The ends were cut back, 6 bases at V and 0 bases at J, with 14 bases in the middle. This CDR3 region has 15 residues. CDR3 nucleotides: TGTGCCAGTAGCCCGGGACTTTGGATGAACACTGAAGCTTTCTTT. Amino acids: CASSPGLWMNTEAFF.

This clonotype was detected a few times. The rearrangement joins TRBV7-8 to TRBJ1-1; D is perhaps TRBD1 (5 bases). Germline values: CDR1 SGHVS, CDR2 FQNEAQ. V lost 5 bases to trimming and J lost 0 bases, with 10 bases between them. This CDR3 comprises 14 residues. The chain's CDR3 is CASSATAMNTEAFF. The CDR3, as DNA: TGTGCCAGCAGCGCGACAGCGATGAACACTGAAGCTTTCTTT.

This clonotype has a handful of counts. The chain is built from TRBV25-1 and TRBJ2-6; TRBD1 is a possible D gene (5 bases). The CDR3 runs to 19 residues. V was shortened by 4 bases and J by 0 bases, with 19 bases between the two germline ends. Germline V lookup: CDR1 MGHDK, CDR2 SYGVNS. The CDR3 DNA follows: TGTGCCAGCAGTGCCCGCTCGATGGGGCTGGTCTCTGGGGCCAACGTCCTGACTTTC. This sequence encodes CASSARSMGLVSGANVLTF.

This clonotype was seen repeatedly, ten times or more. The chain recombines TRBV7-2 with TRBJ2-3; no reliable D call. With 1 base removed from V and 2 bases from J, the gap between germline ends came to 10 bases. Germline CDR1 SGHTA, CDR2 FQGNSA. This CDR3 comprises 15 residues. The CDR3 coding sequence is TGTGCCAGCAGCTTAGATCAGCAGTTCACAGATACGCAGTATTTT. It encodes CASSLDQQFTDTQYF.

This clonotype showed up many times. The chain carries TRBV7-6 and TRBJ2-5, with D perhaps assigned TRBD1 or TRBD2 (5 bases each). CDR3 length: 13 residues. Trimming cost V 4 bases and J 2 bases, with 8 bases left between them. CDR1 is SGHVS, CDR2 FNYEAQ, per germline. The CDR3 region has the DNA TGTGCCAGCAGCTCGGGACCGCAAGAGACCCAGTACTTC. This codes for CASSSGPQETQYF.

The V gene is TRBV6-5, the J gene TRBJ2-6; TRBD2 agrees at 8 bases. The germline gives CDR1 MNHEY, CDR2 SVGAGI. With 6 bases clipped from V and 1 base from J, the junction kept 14 bases outside the gene matches. This CDR3 is 19 amino acids long. CDR3 nucleotides: TGTGCCAGCAGACCCGCCTGGCGGGAGGTTTCGTCTGGGGCCAACGTCCTGACTTTC. Amino acid sequence: CASRPAWREVSSGANVLTF.

This chain joins TRBV6-5 and TRBJ2-5; TRBD2 might be the D (7 bases). V lost 2 bases, J lost 5 bases, and 18 bases lay in between. The germline V gene encodes CDR1 MNHEY and CDR2 SVGAGI. The CDR3 contains 16 residues. The DNA for the CDR3 is TGTGCCAGCAGTTACCTCTCCGGGGGGCGGGGGGAGACCCAGTACTTC. Residues: CASSYLSGGRGETQYF.

This chain links TRBV5-4 with TRBJ2-7; 8 bases line up with TRBD1. The CDR3 extends over 19 amino acids. J was trimmed by 2 bases and V by 0 bases; bases with no gene match: 16. CDR1 SGHNT and CDR2 YYREEE come from the germline V gene (reference sequence). The CDR3 DNA reads TGTGCCAGCAGCTTGGTAATCCAGGGGGCACCCATGTCCCCCTACGAGCAGTACGTC. Translated: CASSLVIQGAPMSPYEQYV.